This passage covers 13 T cell receptor beta chains from one sample sequenced in a study of B cell selection in AIRE deficiency. Generated by immunoSEQ multiplex PCR, the TCRdb table keeps only in-frame clones and is missing some. The repertoire holds roughly 24,000 clones, with about 90% as singletons. Sorted regulatory T cells were CD4-positive, CD25-high and CD127-low or negative. Sequences were obtained from CD4+CD25+ Tregs sorted from PBMCs. The receptors come from a human donor in good health.

This chain joins TRBV19 and TRBJ1-1; D perhaps matches TRBD1 (5 bases). The CDR3 loop spans 14 amino acids. Germline V gene sequence: CDR1 LNHDA, CDR2 SQIVND (reference sequence). The V end lost 4 bases, the J end lost 1 base, and 10 bases lay between the germline ends. CDR3 sequence reads: CASSTGRGNTEAFF. The CDR3 nucleotides read TGTGCCAGTAGTACGGGACGGGGGAACACTGAAGCTTTCTTT.

CDR3 sequence (DNA): TGTGCCTGGAGTGAGGCCCGTTCACCCCTCCACTTT. Amino acid sequence: CAWSEARSPLHF. The chain employs TRBV30 and TRBJ1-6, with no clear D. Germline V gives CDR1 GTSNPN, CDR2 SVGIG (reference sequence). The CDR3 consists of 12 residues. V was clipped by 1 base and J by 9 bases, with 7 bases between them. The full variable domain, in which reference TRBV30 and TRBJ1-6 provide the parts outside the CDR3, is SQTIHQWPATLVQPVGSPLSLECTVEGTSNPNLYWYRQAAGRGLQLLFYSVGIGQISSEVPQNLSASRPQDRQFILSSKKLLLSDSGFYLCAWSEARSPLHFGNGTRLTVT.

The chain combines TRBV30 with TRBJ2-6; D call uncertain. Germline V gives CDR1 GTSNPN, CDR2 SVGIG (reference sequence). Trimming stripped 3 bases from V and 2 bases from J, with 11 bases between. The CDR3 is 15 residues long. The CDR3 reads CAWSTDWAGANVLTF. CDR3 DNA sequence: TGTGCCTGGAGCACAGACTGGGCTGGGGCCAACGTCCTGACTTTC.

This chain joins TRBV18 and TRBJ2-1; 7 bases are a match to TRBD2. The V gene's germline CDR1 is KGHSH and CDR2 LQKENI. This CDR3 spans 15 amino acids. J lost 7 bases, V lost 3 bases, and 9 bases had no gene match. The CDR3 DNA reads TGTGCCAGCTCACCCGGGACTACCGACGGGAATGAGCAGTTCTTC. Residues: CASSPGTTDGNEQFF. Full variable domain (rest looked up from reference TRBV18 and TRBJ2-1): NAGVMQNPRHLVRRRGQEARLRCSPMKGHSHVYWYRQLPEEGLKFMVYLQKENIIDESGMPKERFSAEFPKEGPSILRIQQVVRGDSAAYFCASSPGTTDGNEQFFGPGTRLTVL.

The CDR3 region is CASSPRTGAGYTF. As DNA, the CDR3 is TGTGCCAGCAGCCCAAGGACAGGGGCTGGCTACACCTTC. This chain joins TRBV11-2 and TRBJ1-2, with 9 bases fitting TRBD1. Germline assignment: CDR1 SGHAT and CDR2 FQNNGV. The length of the CDR3 is 13 residues. V shed 5 bases and J 7 bases; nucleotides not matched to a gene: 5.

In its sample, this clone was seen a few times. The CDR3 region has the DNA TGCAGCGTCCACCCTGGGGACAATGAGCAGTTCTTC. Translating gives CSVHPGDNEQFF. J is TRBJ2-1 and V is TRBV29-1, with D unresolved. The germline V and J ends were trimmed by 6 bases and 5 bases, with 11 bases remaining between them. CDR3 size: 12 residues. Germline CDR1 SQVTM, CDR2 ANQGSEA.

This chain uses TRBV4-1 with TRBJ1-5; D gene unclear. V was cut by 4 bases and J by 0 bases, with 19 bases left in between. The CDR3 covers 18 residues. Germline assignment: CDR1 MGHRA and CDR2 YSYEKL. CDR3 sequence reads: CASSPGLEEGYSNQPQHF. The CDR3 DNA is TGCGCCAGCAGCCCCGGACTGGAGGAGGGATATAGCAATCAGCCCCAGCATTTT.

This sequence joins TRBV18 and TRBJ2-5; 8 positions agree with TRBD1. The CDR3 has 14 amino acids. In germline, CDR1 is KGHSH, CDR2 LQKENI. Trimming took 3 bases from V and 2 from J; bases not matched to a gene: 2. The CDR3 DNA sequence: TGTGCCAGCTCACCGGGACAGGCTCAAGAGACCCAGTACTTC. It codes for CASSPGQAQETQYF.

This chain uses TRBV5-1 with TRBJ2-3, with unresolved D. This CDR3 contains 13 residues. V gave up 1 base and J gave up 6 bases, with 9 bases separating them. In germline, CDR1 is SGHRS, CDR2 YFSETQ. The chain's CDR3 is CASSLSWADTQYF. In DNA form, the CDR3 reads TGCGCCAGCAGCTTGAGCTGGGCGGATACGCAGTATTTT.

The chain employs TRBV27 and TRBJ2-3; 8 nucleotides match TRBD2. CDR1 MNHEY and CDR2 SMNVEV come from the germline V gene (reference sequence). V dropped 2 bases and J dropped 3; count of bases not matched to a gene: 4. The CDR3 consists of 15 residues. The DNA for the CDR3 is TGTGCCAGCAGTTTAACCGGGGGGGTAACAGATACGCAGTATTTT. It encodes CASSLTGGVTDTQYF.

This clone was seen a handful of times. This chain joins TRBV6-6 and TRBJ1-6; D is undetermined. The germline V gene has CDR1 MNHNY and CDR2 SVGAGI (reference sequence). CDR3 size: 12 residues. Trimming left V 2 bases short and J 8 bases short, with 4 bases between. The CDR3 loop reads CASSYIDSPLHF. The CDR3 coding sequence is TGTGCCAGCAGTTACATCGATTCACCCCTCCACTTT.

The chain uses TRBV7-6 and TRBJ1-1, with 8 bases that match TRBD1. The CDR3 length is 15 residues. The V segment lost 2 bases and the J segment 7 bases; nucleotides outside the gene matches: 9. The germline gives CDR1 SGHVS, CDR2 FNYEAQ. The CDR3 here is CASSLSGRGPFEAFF. CDR3 sequence (DNA): TGTGCCAGCAGCTTATCGGGCAGGGGGCCATTTGAAGCTTTCTTT.

The chain has TRBV6-1 and TRBJ1-1; D is unclear. The CDR3 has 12 amino acids. Germline values: CDR1 MNHNS, CDR2 SASEGT. The V gene lost 1 base and the J gene lost 5 bases, with 5 bases spanning the gap. CDR3 amino acids: CASSEGWTEAFF. CDR3 coding DNA: TGTGCCAGCAGTGAAGGTTGGACTGAAGCTTTCTTT.